Listed below are T cell receptor beta chains from one sample, sequenced in a study of T cell changes during pregnancy in multiple sclerosis. TCRdb keeps only in-frame clones here, not all; method: immunoSEQ multiplex PCR. The sample lists 70,000 or so clones, about nine tenths seen once, with about 1.5% in the top ten. The sequencing used peripheral blood, collected in the third trimester of pregnancy. The receptors originated from a female donor with multiple sclerosis, enrolled in a pregnancy study. The CDR3 runs from the conserved cysteine through the conserved F or W. The D gene is left open where the match is weak. Clone size is given for some rows only: seen once, a few or many times, or a class if the clone is expanded.

CDR3 DNA,CDR3 protein,CDR3 length,J gene,V gene,D gene,clone size
TGTGCCAGCAGTTACGGGACTAGCGGGGGGGCCTTGGTGCAGTTCTTC,CASSYGTSGGALVQFF,16,TRBJ2-1,TRBV6-6,TRBD2,.
TGTGCTAGTGGTATAGGGACTCCCGGGCAAGGTGAGCAGTTCTTC,CASGIGTPGQGEQFF,15,TRBJ2-1,TRBV12-5,.,.
TGTGCCAGCAATCCGTCGAGGTACCAAGAGACCCAGTACTTC,CASNPSRYQETQYF,14,TRBJ2-5,TRBV28,.,.
TGCGCCAGCAGCCAAGTGGGCAACACCGGGGAGCTGTTTTTT,CASSQVGNTGELFF,14,TRBJ2-2,TRBV4-1,.,.
TGTGCCAGCAGTGAAGATCGTGTCCAGCGAGGAAACACTGAAGCTTTCTTT,CASSEDRVQRGNTEAFF,17,TRBJ1-1,TRBV2,.,.
TGTGCCAGCTGGGGGCCGACACAAGAGACCCAGTACTTC,CASWGPTQETQYF,13,TRBJ2-5,TRBV2,.,.
TGCGCCAGCAGCCAAGAGAGGACTTCAACCTACGAGCAGTACTTC,CASSQERTSTYEQYF,15,TRBJ2-7,TRBV4-1,.,.
TGTGCCAGCAGAGGGAATAGCGGGGGAAGGGAGACCCAGTACTTC,CASRGNSGGRETQYF,15,TRBJ2-5,TRBV6-1,TRBD2,.
TGCGCCAGCAGTCCTAGCACAGATACGCAGTATTTT,CASSPSTDTQYF,12,TRBJ2-3,TRBV5-1,.,.
TGTGCCAGCAGTTACAACAGGCTACAGAACACTGAAGCTTTCTTT,CASSYNRLQNTEAFF,15,TRBJ1-1,TRBV6-5,.,.
TGTGCCAGCTCACGGCATCAGTTAGGACAGGGCCAAACAAACTCCTACAATGAGCAGTTCTTC,CASSRHQLGQGQTNSYNEQFF,21,TRBJ2-1,TRBV18,TRBD1,.
TGCGCCAGCAGCCTTGGAACGGGAGATCAGCCCCAGCATTTT,CASSLGTGDQPQHF,14,TRBJ1-5,TRBV5-1,.,once
TGTGCCAGTAGTATCAAGGGGGGGCAGATCTACGAGCAGTACTTC,CASSIKGGQIYEQYF,15,TRBJ2-7,TRBV19,.,.
TGTGCCAGCTCATTTCGGACAGGGGAGGTCACTGAAGCTTTCTTT,CASSFRTGEVTEAFF,15,TRBJ1-1,TRBV18,TRBD1,.
TGTGCCAGCAGCTCTGGACAAAGCGGGGATTACAATGAGCAGTTCTTC,CASSSGQSGDYNEQFF,16,TRBJ2-1,TRBV5-4,TRBD2,.
TGTGCCAGCAGTGCTCCGGGACAGGGAATCTATGGCTACACCTTC,CASSAPGQGIYGYTF,15,TRBJ1-2,TRBV28,TRBD1,.
TGTGCCATCAGGAGGACAGGCACCGGGGAGCTGTTTTTT,CAIRRTGTGELFF,13,TRBJ2-2,TRBV10-3,TRBD1,.
TGTGCCAGCAGTGTCAGCGGGGGGGCCACAGATACGCAGTATTTT,CASSVSGGATDTQYF,15,TRBJ2-3,TRBV6-1,TRBD2,.
TGTGCCTGTCGACCGGGACAGGGGATAAACACCATATATTTT,CACRPGQGINTIYF,14,TRBJ1-3,TRBV30,TRBD1,.
TGCGCCAGCAGTCCCGACAGGGGTGGTGAAAAACTGTTTTTT,CASSPDRGGEKLFF,14,TRBJ1-4,TRBV5-1,TRBD1,.
TGCAGCATTCTCCAGGGAAGGCAACGGCCCCAGCATTTT,CSILQGRQRPQHF,13,TRBJ1-5,TRBV29-1,.,.
TGTGCCAGCAGCTTGGGAGGAGATACGCAGTATTTT,CASSLGGDTQYF,12,TRBJ2-3,TRBV5-6,.,.
TGTGCCAGCAGTGAATGGGATAGCAGGGCAGATACGCAGTATTTT,CASSEWDSRADTQYF,15,TRBJ2-3,TRBV25-1,.,.
TGTGCCAGCAGTCTACTACGGACAGGGGGGACCCAGTACTTC,CASSLLRTGGTQYF,14,TRBJ2-5,TRBV6-5,TRBD1,.
TGTGCCAGCAGCCCCGGACAGGGCGGCTACGAGCAGTACTTC,CASSPGQGGYEQYF,14,TRBJ2-7,TRBV7-2,TRBD1,.
TGCGCCAGCAGCTTCCTTCCAGGGGAGGCCAAAAACATTCAGTACTTC,CASSFLPGEAKNIQYF,16,TRBJ2-4,TRBV5-1,.,.
TGCGCCAGCAGCCCGGACAGGGGGCTTGAGACCCAGTACTTC,CASSPDRGLETQYF,14,TRBJ2-5,TRBV5-1,TRBD1,.
TGCGCCAGCAGCTTGGGTCAGGGGCCCTATGGCTACACCTTC,CASSLGQGPYGYTF,14,TRBJ1-2,TRBV5-1,.,.
TGTGCCAGTAGTATTCAGGCAGGGGGCTTGGTGGATACGCAGTATTTT,CASSIQAGGLVDTQYF,16,TRBJ2-3,TRBV19,TRBD1,.
TGTGCCAGCTCCAAGGGGCCCTCATATTCACCCCTCCACTTT,CASSKGPSYSPLHF,14,TRBJ1-6,TRBV25-1,.,few
TGTGCCAGCAGCTTAAGATCAGGCGGGGTCACTGAAGCTTTCTTT,CASSLRSGGVTEAFF,15,TRBJ1-1,TRBV7-9,.,.
TGTGCCAGCAGCTTTATGCGGGGTGGCGGCACCGGGGAGCTGTTTTTT,CASSFMRGGGTGELFF,16,TRBJ2-2,TRBV7-2,.,once
TGTGCCAGCAGCTCCCCACTACAGGGCCTCTATGGCTACACCTTC,CASSSPLQGLYGYTF,15,TRBJ1-2,TRBV7-9,.,.
TGCAGCGTTGATTTCCCAGACAGATCGAATGGCTACACCTTC,CSVDFPDRSNGYTF,14,TRBJ1-2,TRBV29-1,.,.
TGTGCCAGTATGGACAGGCCAAGGGTTGAAGCTTTCTTT,CASMDRPRVEAFF,13,TRBJ1-1,TRBV19,TRBD1,.
TGTGCCAGCGCGCCCCTGACAGTGAGCAATCAGCCCCAGCATTTT,CASAPLTVSNQPQHF,15,TRBJ1-5,TRBV7-9,.,.
TGTGCCAGCTCACTCCGGACGACAGATGGCTACACCTTC,CASSLRTTDGYTF,13,TRBJ1-2,TRBV18,.,.
TGTGCCAGCAGAGGGGTTAACAATCAGCCCCAGCATTTT,CASRGVNNQPQHF,13,TRBJ1-5,TRBV2,.,.
TGTGCTAGCGCCTACCTGCAGGGGGCCGGAGAGACCCAGTACTTC,CASAYLQGAGETQYF,15,TRBJ2-5,TRBV7-7,TRBD1,.
TGTGCCAGCACCACAGGGGGCTTTGATGGCTACACCTTC,CASTTGGFDGYTF,13,TRBJ1-2,TRBV6-1,TRBD1,once
TGCGCCAGCAGCCAAGATGGGGGGGACAGGGGGCGCTCCGGCACTGAAGCTTTCTTT,CASSQDGGDRGRSGTEAFF,19,TRBJ1-1,TRBV4-1,TRBD1,.
TGTGCCATCAGTGAGGGCAGCTCCTACGAGCAGTACTTC,CAISEGSSYEQYF,13,TRBJ2-7,TRBV10-3,.,.
TGTGCCAGCAGCCCCCCCCTAGGGGCGCAGGACAATGAGCAGTTCTTC,CASSPPLGAQDNEQFF,16,TRBJ2-1,TRBV9,.,.
TGTGCCAGCAGCTTAGGGTCTACGAACATTCAGTACTTC,CASSLGSTNIQYF,13,TRBJ2-4,TRBV11-2,.,.
TGTGCCAGCAGTGAAACAGAGAACACTGAAGCTTTCTTT,CASSETENTEAFF,13,TRBJ1-1,TRBV6-1,.,.
TGCAGCGTCATGAGAGATAGCAATCAGCCCCAGCATTTT,CSVMRDSNQPQHF,13,TRBJ1-5,TRBV29-1,.,once
TGCGCCAGCAGCTCTAGCGGGGATCAAGAGACCCAGTACTTC,CASSSSGDQETQYF,14,TRBJ2-5,TRBV5-1,TRBD2,.
TGTGCCAGCAGCCCCCAACCGGAACAGCTACTCTACAATGAGCAGTTCTTC,CASSPQPEQLLYNEQFF,17,TRBJ2-1,TRBV5-4,.,.
TGTGCCAGCTCACACACCCTGACAGGGGCCGAGGGTGGCTACACCTTC,CASSHTLTGAEGGYTF,16,TRBJ1-2,TRBV18,TRBD1,.
TGTGCCAGCAGTTACGTCGGGACAGGGTACGAGCAGTACTTC,CASSYVGTGYEQYF,14,TRBJ2-7,TRBV6-5,TRBD1,.